This entry lists 13 T cell receptor beta chains sequenced from one sample in a study of T cells in Graves' hyperthyroidism and ophthalmopathy. Amplification of TCR beta CDR3 regions was performed using RNA transcripts as template. TCR CDR3 underwent first-round RT-PCR with the HTBI primer set. One entry per CDR3 protein, called by TCRdb with MiXCR from the multiplex PCR reads. The sample lists about 610,000 distinct CDR3 sequences, approximately 15% occurring once. The specimen sequenced was blood. Receptors originate from a woman between 40 and 50 years old with Graves' ophthalmopathy.

The rearrangement links TRBV19 to TRBJ2-5; D gene unclear. V gave up 3 bases and J gave up 4 bases, with 9 bases separating them. Per germline, CDR1 LNHDA and CDR2 SQIVND (reference sequence). The CDR3 contains 13 residues. CDR3 sequence: CASSITIRETQYF. The DNA of the CDR3 is TGTGCCAGTAGTATTACTATCAGAGAGACCCAGTACTTC. Combining the CDR3 with reference TRBV19 and TRBJ2-5 gives the whole variable domain DGGITQSPKYLFRKEGQNVTLSCEQNLNHDAMYWYRQDPGQGLRLIYYSQIVNDFQKGDIAEGYSVSREKKESFPLTVTSAQKNPTAFYLCASSITIRETQYFGPGTRLLVL.

This chain links TRBV12-5 with TRBJ2-4, with 9 bases lining up with TRBD1. This CDR3 contains 15 residues. The V gene end was trimmed by 6 bases and the J gene end by 2 bases; junction bases not matched to a gene: 5. Per the germline V gene, CDR1 is LGHNT and CDR2 is FRNRAP. The CDR3 spells CASGTGQGTKNIQYF. For the CDR3, the DNA is TGTGCTAGTGGAACCGGACAGGGGACCAAAAACATTCAGTACTTC.

Many counts were recorded for this clonotype. The chain couples TRBV2 to TRBJ2-6; the match to TRBD2 covers 8 bases. The germline V gene has CDR1 SNHLY and CDR2 FYNNEI. J lost 0 bases, V lost 2 bases, and 9 bases had no gene match. This CDR3 region has 19 residues. CDR3 loop: CASSEPGGGPTSGANVLTF. The CDR3 nucleotides are TGTGCCAGCAGTGAACCGGGAGGGGGACCTACCTCTGGGGCCAACGTCCTGACTTTC.

This clonotype was seen more than once but under ten times. The V call is TRBV3-1, the J call TRBJ2-2; 8 bases match TRBD1. The germline gives CDR1 LGHDT, CDR2 YNNKEL (reference sequence). The CDR3 sequence is 14 residues long. V was clipped by 8 bases and J by 4 bases; unmatched bases: 6. The CDR3 loop is CASLDRGTTGELFF. CDR3 DNA: TGTGCCAGCTTAGACAGGGGAACCACCGGGGAGCTGTTTTTT. The whole variable domain, remainder taken from reference TRBV3-1 and TRBJ2-2, is DTAVSQTPKYLVTQMGNDKSIKCEQNLGHDTMYWYKQDSKKFLKIMFSYNNKELIINETVPNRFSPKSPDKAHLNLHINSLELGDSAVYFCASLDRGTTGELFFGEGSRLTVL.

The chain couples TRBV7-9 to TRBJ1-1; 9 bases line up with TRBD1. V was clipped by 5 bases and J by 6 bases; unmatched bases: 10. The CDR3 spans 15 residues. Germline CDR1 SEHNR, CDR2 FQNEAQ (reference sequence). This CDR3 is CASSPGQGTLAEAFF. As DNA, the CDR3 is TGTGCCAGCAGCCCTGGACAGGGGACTTTAGCTGAAGCTTTCTTT. Variable domain in full (rest from reference TRBV7-9 and TRBJ1-1): DTGVSQNPRHKITKRGQNVTFRCDPISEHNRLYWYRQTLGQGPEFLTYFQNEAQLEKSRLLSDRFSAERPKGSFSTLEIQRTEQGDSAMYLCASSPGQGTLAEAFFGQGTRLTVV.

A word on this clonotype: A much larger clone differs by one base, so this may be a read error. This sequence joins TRBV29-1 and TRBJ2-5; possibly TRBD1 for D (6 bases). Germline CDR1 and CDR2: SQVTM and ANQGSEA. The CDR3 contains 12 residues. The CDR3 reads CIVGTNEETQYF. The DNA of the CDR3 is TGCATCGTTGGGACAAATGAGGAGACCCAGTACTTC.

This clonotype has only a few counts. The V and J genes are TRBV3-1 and TRBJ2-7; no clear D gene. Trimming removed 0 bases from V and 2 bases from J, with 11 bases in between. Germline CDR1 reads LGHDT; CDR2 reads YNNKEL (reference sequence). The CDR3 is 15 amino acids. This CDR3 reads CASSQDYGPPYEQYF. CDR3 nucleotide sequence: TGTGCCAGCAGCCAAGATTATGGCCCTCCCTACGAGCAGTACTTC.

The CDR3 DNA reads TGTGCCAGCTCACCGCAGACTAGCGGGGCCTACGAGCAGTACTTC. It codes for CASSPQTSGAYEQYF. The chain is built from TRBV18 and TRBJ2-7; 11 bases are shared with TRBD2. V shed 3 bases and J 2 bases; nucleotides not matched to a gene: 3. The CDR3 totals 15 residues. The germline V gene encodes CDR1 KGHSH and CDR2 LQKENI.

Notes on this clonotype: The junction shows a germline mismatch at one end, possibly a read error. The rearrangement uses TRBV30 and TRBJ2-4; 7 nucleotides match TRBD1. CDR1 and CDR2 from the germline V gene are GTSNPN and SVGIG (reference sequence). The CDR3 runs to 14 residues. CDR3 amino acids: CTCPRGRAKNIQYF. CDR3 in DNA: TGTACCTGCCCCAGGGGGAGAGCCAAAAACATTCAGTACTTC.

This clonotype has a count of ten or more. This sequence joins TRBV28 and TRBJ2-2; D is unresolved. Germline CDR1 is MDHEN and CDR2 is SYDVKM. V shed 7 bases and J shed 4 bases, with 7 bases lying between them. This CDR3 is built from 12 residues. The DNA of the CDR3 is TGTGCCAGCACCCCATTCACCGGGGAGCTGTTTTTT. This translates into CASTPFTGELFF. Drawing the rest from reference TRBV28 and TRBJ2-2, the complete variable domain is DVKVTQSSRYLVKRTGEKVFLECVQDMDHENMFWYRQDPGLGLRLIYFSYDVKMKEKGDIPEGYSVSREKKERFSLILESASTNQTSMYLCASTPFTGELFFGEGSRLTVL.

The chain links TRBV11-3 to TRBJ2-7; D may correspond to TRBD1 or TRBD2 (5 bases each). CDR1 is SGHNT, CDR2 YENEEA, per germline. The CDR3 is made up of 15 amino acids. Trimming left V 5 bases short and J 4 bases short, with 18 bases between. Here the CDR3 DNA reads TGTGCCAGCAGCAAAGGGTGGGACGCCGGATACGAGCAGTACTTC. Protein product: CASSKGWDAGYEQYF.

As DNA, the CDR3 is TGTGCCAGCAGCCTACCGCCGAGCGGGCGAGGAGTCGGGCAGTACTTC. It codes for CASSLPPSGRGVGQYF. The V and J genes are TRBV3-1 and TRBJ2-7; tentatively, D is TRBD2 (6 bases). Germline CDR1 reads LGHDT; CDR2 reads YNNKEL (reference sequence). Trimming took off 4 bases at V and 9 bases at J, with 25 bases between the two ends. This CDR3 is 16 amino acids long.

V is TRBV6-1 and J is TRBJ1-5; 7 nucleotides align to TRBD1. Germline CDR1 MNHNS, CDR2 SASEGT. Trimming cost V 6 bases and J 3 bases; bases outside gene matches: 8. This CDR3 region has 15 residues. CDR3 region: CASRGLGQSNQPQHF. The CDR3 nucleotides read TGTGCCAGCAGAGGATTGGGACAGTCCAATCAGCCCCAGCATTTT.